This T cell receptor beta chain was captured by sequencing in a study of spatial heterogeneity in lung cancer. As for the study in general: Beta-chain sequences consistently outnumbered alpha-chain sequences in detection.

Noted time point: sample taken at primary tumor resection. The donor group consisted of over 55 patients who had untreated, early-stage non-small cell lung cancer. One entry per CDR3 protein, called by TCRdb with MiXCR from the 5' RACE reads. The repertoire consists of over 5,000 distinct CDR3 sequences, with around an eighth occurring once and the leading ten covering roughly 20%. The sequence was obtained from a female donor with early-stage non-small cell lung cancer. The source material was normal lung tissue next to the tumor, sampled at surgery.

CDR3 nucleotide sequence: TGTGCCAGCAGTCCTATCCTACAGGGCGCTTATAATTCACCCCTCCACTTT. Translated, it gives CASSPILQGAYNSPLHF. The chain couples TRBV27 to TRBJ1-6, with a possible D match to TRBD1 (6 bases). Trimming removed 5 bases from V and 4 bases from J, with 18 bases in between. Germline V gene data show CDR1 as MNHEY and CDR2 as SMNVEV (reference sequence). CDR3 length equals 17 residues.